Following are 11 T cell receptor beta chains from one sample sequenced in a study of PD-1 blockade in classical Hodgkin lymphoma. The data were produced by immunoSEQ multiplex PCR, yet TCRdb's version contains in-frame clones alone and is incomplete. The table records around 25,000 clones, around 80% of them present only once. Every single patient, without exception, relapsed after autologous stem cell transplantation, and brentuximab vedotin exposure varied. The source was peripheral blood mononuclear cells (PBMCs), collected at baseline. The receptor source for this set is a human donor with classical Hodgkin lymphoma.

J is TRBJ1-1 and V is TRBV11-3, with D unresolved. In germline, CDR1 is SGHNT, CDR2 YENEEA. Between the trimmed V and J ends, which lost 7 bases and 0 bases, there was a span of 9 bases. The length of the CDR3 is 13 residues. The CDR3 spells CASTPLMNTEAFF. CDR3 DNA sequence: TGTGCCAGCACCCCCCTTATGAACACTGAAGCTTTCTTT.

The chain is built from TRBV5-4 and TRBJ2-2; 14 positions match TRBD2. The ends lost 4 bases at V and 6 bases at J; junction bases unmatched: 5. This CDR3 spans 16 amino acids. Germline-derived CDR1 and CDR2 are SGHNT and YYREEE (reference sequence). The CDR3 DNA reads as TGTGCCAGCAGCACCTGGACTAGCGGGGGGCCCGGGGAGCTGTTTTTT. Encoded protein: CASSTWTSGGPGELFF.

DNA for the CDR3: TGTGCCACCCGAGCAGTCGGGGGGCGGGGGGAGACCCAGTACTTC. As protein: CATRAVGGRGETQYF. The chain is built from TRBV19 and TRBJ2-5; a weak D match, TRBD2 (7 bases). Germline V gene sequence: CDR1 LNHDA, CDR2 SQIVND (reference sequence). The CDR3 extends over 15 amino acids. V was cut by 10 bases and J by 5 bases, with 23 bases left in between.

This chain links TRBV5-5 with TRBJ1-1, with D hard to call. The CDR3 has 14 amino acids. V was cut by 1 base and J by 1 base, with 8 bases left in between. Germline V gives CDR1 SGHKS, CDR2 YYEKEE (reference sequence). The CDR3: CASSLMTANTEAFF. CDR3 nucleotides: TGTGCCAGCAGCTTGATGACGGCGAACACTGAAGCTTTCTTT.

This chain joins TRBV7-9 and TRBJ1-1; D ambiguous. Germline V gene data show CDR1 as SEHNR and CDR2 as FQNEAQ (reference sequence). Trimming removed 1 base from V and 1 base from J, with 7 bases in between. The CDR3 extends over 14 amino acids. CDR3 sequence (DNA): TGTGCCAGCAGCTTAGAGACTGAGAACACTGAAGCTTTCTTT. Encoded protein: CASSLETENTEAFF.

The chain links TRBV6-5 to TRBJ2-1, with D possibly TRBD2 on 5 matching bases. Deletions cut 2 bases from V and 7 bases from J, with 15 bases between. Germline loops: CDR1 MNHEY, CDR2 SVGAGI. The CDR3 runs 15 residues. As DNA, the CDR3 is TGTGCCAGCAGTTACAGGGCTTTTGGACTTAATGAGCAGTTCTTC. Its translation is CASSYRAFGLNEQFF.

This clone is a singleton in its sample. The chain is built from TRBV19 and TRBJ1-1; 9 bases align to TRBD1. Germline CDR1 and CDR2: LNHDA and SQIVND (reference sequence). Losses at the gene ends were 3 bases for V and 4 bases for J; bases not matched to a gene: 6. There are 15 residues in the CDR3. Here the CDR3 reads CASSITGQGITEAFF. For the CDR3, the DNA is TGTGCCAGTAGTATCACGGGACAGGGTATCACTGAAGCTTTCTTT.

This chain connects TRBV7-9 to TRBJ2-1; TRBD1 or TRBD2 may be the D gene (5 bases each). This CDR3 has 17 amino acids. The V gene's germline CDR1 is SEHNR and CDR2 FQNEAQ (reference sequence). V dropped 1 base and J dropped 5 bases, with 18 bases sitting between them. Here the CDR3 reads CASSLGGTPLKHNEQFF. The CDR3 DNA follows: TGTGCCAGCAGCTTAGGTGGGACCCCCCTAAAACACAATGAGCAGTTCTTC.

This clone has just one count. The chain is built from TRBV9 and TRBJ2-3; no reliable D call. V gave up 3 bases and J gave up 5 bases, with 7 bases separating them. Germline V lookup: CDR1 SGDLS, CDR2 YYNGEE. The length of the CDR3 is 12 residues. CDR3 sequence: CASSARIDTQYF. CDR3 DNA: TGTGCCAGCAGCGCCAGGATAGATACGCAGTATTTT. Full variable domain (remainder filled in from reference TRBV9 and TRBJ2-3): DSGVTQTPKHLITATGQRVTLRCSPRSGDLSVYWYQQSLDQGLQFLIQYYNGEERAKGNILERFSAQQFPDLHSELNLSSLELGDSALYFCASSARIDTQYFGPGTRLTVL.

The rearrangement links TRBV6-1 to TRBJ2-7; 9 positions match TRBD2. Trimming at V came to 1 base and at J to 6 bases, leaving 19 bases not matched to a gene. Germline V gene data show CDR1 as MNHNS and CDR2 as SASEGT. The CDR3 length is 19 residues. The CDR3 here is CASSEVVRGGGARDGEQYF. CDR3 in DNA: TGTGCCAGCAGTGAAGTAGTGCGTGGCGGGGGGGCAAGGGATGGCGAGCAGTACTTC.

CDR3 DNA sequence: TGTGCCAGTAGTGGGGGGAATCAGCCCCAGCATTTT. Its translation: CASSGGNQPQHF. J is TRBJ1-5 and V is TRBV19, with D possibly matching TRBD1 (5 bases). The V end lost 5 bases, the J end lost 4 bases, and 6 bases lay between the germline ends. CDR1 is LNHDA and CDR2 is SQIVND in the germline V gene (reference sequence). This CDR3 is built from 12 residues.